The 11 T cell receptor beta chains below all came from one sample that was sequenced in a study of blood T cell repertoires in COVID-19. Clones were sequenced by immunoSEQ multiplex PCR, and TCRdb holds only the in-frame ones, with some missing. This sample has 200,000 to 250,000 clones, with about 80% found just once. Sequencing was done on a sample of peripheral blood. All receptors derive from a man aged 30-40 years who had recovered from COVID-19.

V gene TRBV3-1 (or the pseudogene TRBV3-2) combines with J gene TRBJ1-2; no clear D. CDR1 LGHDT and CDR2 YNNKEL come from the germline V gene (reference sequence). The ends were cut back, 4 bases at V and 6 bases at J, with 15 bases in the middle. The CDR3 contains 14 residues. The CDR3 region has the DNA TGTGCCAGCAGCCCTGCGCGGAGGAATCATGGCTACACCTTC. Its protein is CASSPARRNHGYTF.

This clone occurred a few times. J is TRBJ2-7 and V is TRBV10-1, with 11 bases lining up with TRBD1. J was trimmed by 6 bases and V by 6 bases; bases with no gene match: 4. Germline V gives CDR1 WNHNN, CDR2 SYGVQD (reference sequence). The CDR3 is 13 residues long. CDR3 nucleotides: TGCGCCAGCAGGGACAGGGGGCTCATCGAGCAGTACTTC. Translating it yields CASRDRGLIEQYF.

The chain combines TRBV28 with TRBJ2-5; 8 bases are a match to TRBD2. Trimming took 3 bases from V and 1 from J; bases not matched to a gene: 7. The CDR3 loop spans 16 amino acids. Germline V gives CDR1 MDHEN, CDR2 SYDVKM. CDR3 region: CASSFVLSGAQETQYF. CDR3 nucleotides: TGTGCCAGCAGTTTCGTTCTTAGCGGGGCCCAAGAGACCCAGTACTTC.

The chain employs TRBV2 and TRBJ2-3; D perhaps matches TRBD2 (6 bases). Deletions cut 6 bases from V and 6 bases from J, with 16 bases between. This CDR3 is 14 amino acids long. Germline loops: CDR1 SNHLY, CDR2 FYNNEI. The DNA of the CDR3 is TGTGCCAGCAGGACTGGACGGGGGTGGGATACGCAGTATTTT. It encodes CASRTGRGWDTQYF.

This clone appeared once. The chain carries TRBV5-1 and TRBJ2-5; 7 bases are shared with TRBD2. V lost 4 bases to trimming and J lost 2 bases; unmatched junction nucleotides: 11. Germline CDR1 reads SGHRS; CDR2 reads YFSETQ. The CDR3 consists of 16 residues. The CDR3 sequence is CASSIGLGGVQETQYF. The CDR3, as DNA: TGCGCCAGCAGCATCGGTTTGGGAGGGGTACAAGAGACCCAGTACTTC.

Worth noting for this clone: This sample also contains other DNA sequences that code for the same CDR3. The chain combines TRBV27 with TRBJ2-1; 10 positions match TRBD2. Germline V gene data show CDR1 as MNHEY and CDR2 as SMNVEV (reference sequence). V dropped 5 bases and J dropped 6; count of bases not matched to a gene: 7. The CDR3 runs to 15 residues. CDR3 residues: CASSPIAGGSNEQFF. The CDR3 coding sequence is TGTGCCAGCAGTCCCATAGCGGGGGGCTCCAATGAGCAGTTCTTC.

The chain employs TRBV9 and TRBJ1-6, with TRBD1 as a possible D gene (5 bases). With 4 bases removed from V and 8 bases from J, the gap between germline ends came to 16 bases. The CDR3 length is 15 residues. The germline V gene encodes CDR1 SGDLS and CDR2 YYNGEE. CDR3 DNA: TGTGCCAGCAGCTCCCCGACAGAACCCTATTCACCCCTCCACTTT. This sequence encodes CASSSPTEPYSPLHF.

The chain carries TRBV5-5 and TRBJ1-2; 8 bases agree with TRBD1. This CDR3 is built from 14 residues. The J segment lost 6 bases and the V segment lost 4 bases, leaving 8 bases of the junction unmatched. In germline, CDR1 is SGHKS, CDR2 YYEKEE (reference sequence). CDR3 nucleotides: TGTGCCAGCAGCGTAGAGACAGGGGTGGATGGCTACACCTTC. The encoded protein is CASSVETGVDGYTF.

The V gene is TRBV11-2, the J gene TRBJ2-1; 8 bases agree with TRBD2. V lost 2 bases to trimming and J lost 8 bases; unmatched junction nucleotides: 8. The CDR3 is 15 amino acids. Germline-derived CDR1 and CDR2 are SGHAT and FQNNGV. CDR3 sequence reads: CASSLQLAAGDEQFF. The CDR3 nucleotides read TGTGCCAGCAGCTTACAACTAGCGGCCGGCGATGAGCAGTTCTTC.

The chain uses TRBV15 and TRBJ2-5; TRBD2 matches at 9 bases. The CDR3 extends over 18 amino acids. V trimming: 2 bases; J trimming: 5 bases; junction bases outside the gene matches: 15. Germline V gene sequence: CDR1 LNHNV, CDR2 YYDKDF (reference sequence). CDR3 nucleotides: TGTGCCACCAGCAGATTAGGCGGGGGGGCCATAAGACAGGAGACCCAGTACTTC. Encoded protein: CATSRLGGGAIRQETQYF.

This chain joins TRBV5-1 and TRBJ1-2; 10 bases match TRBD1. J was trimmed by 4 bases and V by 3 bases; bases with no gene match: 12. Germline CDR1 SGHRS, CDR2 YFSETQ. The CDR3 covers 17 residues. CDR3 in amino acids: CASSSGQGGEFSYGYTF. In DNA, the CDR3 is TGCGCCAGCAGCTCCGGACAGGGGGGTGAGTTTAGCTATGGCTACACCTTC.